The present entry profiles one T cell receptor beta chain with its context. Its target is not known. Germline V CDR1 and CDR2: MNHNY, SVGAGI (reference sequence). The CDR3 is made up of 15 amino acids. V dropped 2 bases and J dropped 6 bases, with 16 bases sitting between them. A second PCR of about 7 to 12 cycles used a sample-barcoded 5' primer and a J-beta primer mix. Researchers report that each sample yielded at least 3 million CDR3-containing paired-end reads. One entry per CDR3 protein results from TCRdb running MiXCR on the 5' RACE reads. The sample carries around 1.5 million distinct CDR3 sequences, almost 60% recorded once. The sample originates from a study of blood T cells in healthy people across ages. Study conclusions and caveats: Older age coincided with a roughly linear decline in TCR beta diversity per million T cells.

Isolation yielded PBMCs, at least 7 million per sample, in every case. Total RNA, at least 6 micrograms per sample, was extracted from PBMCs. The source is a man between 18 and 29 years old in good health. This chain uses TRBV6-6 with TRBJ1-1; a weak D match, TRBD1 (5 bases). Material: blood. The CDR3 DNA follows: TGTGCCAGCAGTTACCAAACGGGGGGTAGGGCTGAAGCTTTCTTT. It codes for CASSYQTGGRAEAFF.